Listed below are T cell receptor beta chains from one sample, sequenced in a study of blood T cell repertoires in COVID-19. TCRdb's table, derived via immunoSEQ multiplex PCR, lists solely in-frame clones and lacks some. The sample includes over 150,000 clones, less than 95% of them seen just once. The sample consisted of peripheral blood. All receptors derive from a man aged 50 or older with acute or convalescent COVID-19. Each CDR3 is given with its conserved first and last residue. The D gene is left open where the match is weak. Size tells how often a clone was seen (once, few, many) or the class of an expanded clone, and some rows leave it out.

CDR3aa: CASSPGQGHTEAFF
CDR3nt: TGCGCCAGCAGCCCGGGACAGGGGCACACTGAAGCTTTCTTT
j_gene: TRBJ1-1
d_gene: TRBD1
abundance: few
v_gene: TRBV5-1

CDR3aa: CASSLPRNTEAFF
CDR3nt: TGTGCCAGCAGTTTACCGAGGAACACTGAAGCTTTCTTT
j_gene: TRBJ1-1
d_gene: -
abundance: -
v_gene: TRBV28

CDR3aa: CASSGGGTQYF
CDR3nt: TGTGCCAGCAGCGGCGGGGGTACGCAGTATTTT
j_gene: TRBJ2-3
d_gene: TRBD2
abundance: once
v_gene: TRBV11-2

CDR3aa: CASSVVASGAGEQFF
CDR3nt: TGTGCCAGCAGCGTAGTGGCTAGCGGGGCGGGAGAGCAGTTCTTC
j_gene: TRBJ2-1
d_gene: TRBD2
abundance: -
v_gene: TRBV9

CDR3aa: CATSRDSDLGVFF
CDR3nt: TGTGCCACCAGCAGAGATTCCGACTTAGGGGTGTTTTTT
j_gene: TRBJ1-4
d_gene: -
abundance: -
v_gene: TRBV15

CDR3aa: CASVSLSGNTIYF
CDR3nt: TGTGCCAGCGTGAGTCTCTCTGGAAACACCATATATTTT
j_gene: TRBJ1-3
d_gene: -
abundance: -
v_gene: TRBV28

CDR3aa: CASSPTGGAGYGYTF
CDR3nt: TGCGCCAGCAGCCCCACAGGGGGCGCCGGCTATGGCTACACCTTC
j_gene: TRBJ1-2
d_gene: TRBD1
abundance: -
v_gene: TRBV4-3

CDR3aa: CASSYHDRALGYTF
CDR3nt: TGTGCCAGCAGCTACCACGACAGGGCGCTTGGCTACACCTTC
j_gene: TRBJ1-2
d_gene: TRBD1
abundance: few
v_gene: TRBV3-1/TRBV3-2

CDR3aa: CASRTGGDSNQPQHF
CDR3nt: TGTGCCAGCAGGACAGGGGGCGATAGCAATCAGCCCCAGCATTTT
j_gene: TRBJ1-5
d_gene: TRBD1
abundance: -
v_gene: TRBV28

CDR3aa: CASSLLSGGETQYF
CDR3nt: TGTGCCAGCAGCCTACTGAGCGGGGGGGAGACCCAGTACTTC
j_gene: TRBJ2-5
d_gene: TRBD2
abundance: -
v_gene: TRBV3-1/TRBV3-2

CDR3aa: CASSFYERGSYEQYF
CDR3nt: TGTGCCAGCAGTTTCTACGAGCGGGGCTCCTACGAGCAGTACTTC
j_gene: TRBJ2-7
d_gene: TRBD2
abundance: -
v_gene: TRBV27

CDR3aa: CAINGGGTNYGYTF
CDR3nt: TGTGCCATCAATGGGGGAGGGACTAACTATGGCTACACCTTC
j_gene: TRBJ1-2
d_gene: -
abundance: -
v_gene: TRBV10-3

CDR3aa: CASSLEEGVGFASYEQYF
CDR3nt: TGTGCCAGCAGCTTAGAGGAGGGTGTGGGGTTCGCATCCTACGAGCAGTACTTC
j_gene: TRBJ2-7
d_gene: -
abundance: -
v_gene: TRBV7-8

CDR3aa: CASSRPGQGKNYGYTF
CDR3nt: TGTGCCAGCAGCCGCCCCGGACAGGGTAAAAACTATGGCTACACCTTC
j_gene: TRBJ1-2
d_gene: TRBD1
abundance: -
v_gene: TRBV28

CDR3aa: CASTLGGSSYEQYF
CDR3nt: TGTGCCAGCACCCTAGGCGGGAGTTCCTACGAGCAGTACTTC
j_gene: TRBJ2-7
d_gene: TRBD2
abundance: few
v_gene: TRBV4-2

CDR3aa: CASSSPRQGIQETQYF
CDR3nt: TGTGCCAGCAGTTCCCCCCGACAGGGCATCCAAGAGACCCAGTACTTC
j_gene: TRBJ2-5
d_gene: TRBD1
abundance: -
v_gene: TRBV27

CDR3aa: CASSQNHGTGNEQFF
CDR3nt: TGCGCCAGCAGCCAAAACCACGGTACAGGCAATGAGCAGTTCTTC
j_gene: TRBJ2-1
d_gene: -
abundance: -
v_gene: TRBV4-1

CDR3aa: CASSEVLAEDNEQFF
CDR3nt: TGTGCCAGCAGTGAAGTCCTAGCGGAAGACAATGAGCAGTTCTTC
j_gene: TRBJ2-1
d_gene: TRBD2
abundance: -
v_gene: TRBV6-1

CDR3aa: CASSQGTGPYNEQFF
CDR3nt: TGTGCCAGCAGCCAGGGGACAGGGCCATACAATGAGCAGTTCTTC
j_gene: TRBJ2-1
d_gene: TRBD1
abundance: -
v_gene: TRBV5-8

CDR3aa: CASSLSTTGGPQHF
CDR3nt: TGTGCCAGCAGTTTATCCACGACAGGGGGCCCCCAGCATTTT
j_gene: TRBJ1-5
d_gene: TRBD1
abundance: -
v_gene: TRBV28

CDR3aa: CASSLGRERTYEQYF
CDR3nt: TGTGCCAGCAGTTTGGGGCGGGAGCGGACCTACGAGCAGTACTTC
j_gene: TRBJ2-7
d_gene: TRBD2
abundance: -
v_gene: TRBV28

CDR3aa: CASSEGRAYSPLHF
CDR3nt: TGTGCCAGCAGTGAGGGGAGGGCCTACTCACCCCTCCACTTT
j_gene: TRBJ1-6
d_gene: -
abundance: -
v_gene: TRBV2

CDR3aa: CASSVGGLAGGQETQYF
CDR3nt: TGTGCCAGCAGTGTGGGGGGACTAGCGGGGGGCCAAGAGACCCAGTACTTC
j_gene: TRBJ2-5
d_gene: TRBD2
abundance: -
v_gene: TRBV6-1

CDR3aa: CASSFHRRGAEAFF
CDR3nt: TGTGCCAGCAGTTTCCACAGGAGGGGAGCTGAAGCTTTCTTT
j_gene: TRBJ1-1
d_gene: -
abundance: -
v_gene: TRBV6-2/TRBV6-3

CDR3aa: CASSGTGTTSEQFF
CDR3nt: TGCGCCAGCAGTGGGACAGGGACCACCAGCGAGCAGTTCTTC
j_gene: TRBJ2-1
d_gene: TRBD1
abundance: -
v_gene: TRBV5-1

CDR3aa: CASTSTAYNEQFF
CDR3nt: TGTGCCAGCACCTCAACAGCCTACAATGAGCAGTTCTTC
j_gene: TRBJ2-1
d_gene: -
abundance: -
v_gene: TRBV28

CDR3aa: CATSRTGSSYNEQFF
CDR3nt: TGTGCCACCAGCAGGACAGGGAGCTCCTACAATGAGCAGTTCTTC
j_gene: TRBJ2-1
d_gene: TRBD1
abundance: -
v_gene: TRBV15

CDR3aa: CASSLVGGNYGYTF
CDR3nt: TGTGCCAGCAGCTTAGTTGGCGGTAACTATGGCTACACCTTC
j_gene: TRBJ1-2
d_gene: -
abundance: -
v_gene: TRBV7-2

CDR3aa: CASSPRYSGGGYETQYF
CDR3nt: TGTGCCAGCAGCCCACGGTACAGCGGGGGGGGTTATGAGACCCAGTACTTC
j_gene: TRBJ2-5
d_gene: TRBD2
abundance: -
v_gene: TRBV7-2

CDR3aa: CASSPWTGSNQPQHF
CDR3nt: TGTGCCAGCAGCCCCTGGACAGGTAGCAATCAGCCCCAGCATTTT
j_gene: TRBJ1-5
d_gene: TRBD1
abundance: once
v_gene: TRBV5-8

CDR3aa: CASWGGGQPQHF
CDR3nt: TGTGCCAGTTGGGGAGGGGGACAGCCCCAGCATTTT
j_gene: TRBJ1-5
d_gene: -
abundance: -
v_gene: TRBV19

CDR3aa: CASRPGATGQGAYEQYF
CDR3nt: TGTGCCAGCAGGCCAGGGGCGACGGGACAGGGGGCGTACGAGCAGTACTTC
j_gene: TRBJ2-7
d_gene: TRBD1
abundance: -
v_gene: TRBV28

CDR3aa: CASSFVPVRQGKDYGYTF
CDR3nt: TGTGCCAGCAGTTTTGTTCCTGTACGACAGGGGAAAGACTATGGCTACACCTTC
j_gene: TRBJ1-2
d_gene: TRBD1
abundance: -
v_gene: TRBV27

CDR3aa: CASSLTGESSYNEQFF
CDR3nt: TGTGCCAGCAGCCTAACTGGGGAGAGCTCCTACAATGAGCAGTTCTTC
j_gene: TRBJ2-1
d_gene: -
abundance: -
v_gene: TRBV3-1/TRBV3-2

CDR3aa: CASIGGVARGEAFF
CDR3nt: TGTGCCAGCATAGGGGGGGTGGCCAGGGGTGAAGCTTTCTTT
j_gene: TRBJ1-1
d_gene: -
abundance: -
v_gene: TRBV6-6

CDR3aa: CASSRDRLNEKLFF
CDR3nt: TGTGCCAGTAGTAGGGACAGGCTTAATGAAAAACTGTTTTTT
j_gene: TRBJ1-4
d_gene: TRBD1
abundance: -
v_gene: TRBV19

CDR3aa: CASRPRTSDHGEQYF
CDR3nt: TGTGCCAGCAGACCCCGGACTAGCGACCACGGGGAGCAGTACTTC
j_gene: TRBJ2-7
d_gene: TRBD2
abundance: -
v_gene: TRBV6-5

CDR3aa: CASSLSHPGVNEQFF
CDR3nt: TGTGCCAGCAGCTTATCTCATCCAGGGGTCAATGAGCAGTTCTTC
j_gene: TRBJ2-1
d_gene: -
abundance: -
v_gene: TRBV7-3

CDR3aa: CATSRGYNQPQHF
CDR3nt: TGTGCCACCTCCCGGGGGTACAATCAGCCCCAGCATTTT
j_gene: TRBJ1-5
d_gene: -
abundance: -
v_gene: TRBV24-1

CDR3aa: CASSSKGGYGYTF
CDR3nt: TGTGCCAGCAGTTCTAAGGGAGGCTATGGCTACACCTTC
j_gene: TRBJ1-2
d_gene: -
abundance: -
v_gene: TRBV28

CDR3aa: CASSHRRGTYNEQFF
CDR3nt: TGTGCCAGCAGTCATAGAAGGGGAACCTACAATGAGCAGTTCTTC
j_gene: TRBJ2-1
d_gene: -
abundance: -
v_gene: TRBV6-2/TRBV6-3

CDR3aa: CASSYPDGGPLNSGNTIYF
CDR3nt: TGTGCCAGCAGCTACCCCGACGGGGGTCCCCTGAACTCTGGAAACACCATATATTTT
j_gene: TRBJ1-3
d_gene: -
abundance: -
v_gene: TRBV5-4

CDR3aa: CSVVGEETQYF
CDR3nt: TGCAGCGTTGTAGGGGAAGAGACCCAGTACTTC
j_gene: TRBJ2-5
d_gene: -
abundance: once
v_gene: TRBV29-1

CDR3aa: CASSSGGRARAEAFF
CDR3nt: TGTGCCAGCAGTTCGGGTGGCAGGGCTCGGGCTGAAGCTTTCTTT
j_gene: TRBJ1-1
d_gene: -
abundance: -
v_gene: TRBV28

CDR3aa: CASSQGTGHLRDSPLHF
CDR3nt: TGTGCCAGCAGCCAAGGGACAGGCCATCTAAGGGATTCACCCCTCCACTTT
j_gene: TRBJ1-6
d_gene: TRBD1
abundance: -
v_gene: TRBV14

CDR3aa: CSATDVGTAEAFF
CDR3nt: TGCAGTGCTACTGACGTTGGGACAGCTGAAGCTTTCTTT
j_gene: TRBJ1-1
d_gene: TRBD1
abundance: -
v_gene: TRBV20-1

CDR3aa: CASSPSGYQPQHF
CDR3nt: TGTGCCAGCAGCCCCTCGGGGTATCAGCCCCAGCATTTT
j_gene: TRBJ1-5
d_gene: -
abundance: -
v_gene: TRBV6-5

CDR3aa: CASSSEPTRGKEQFF
CDR3nt: TGTGCCAGCAGTTCCGAACCGACTAGGGGAAAAGAGCAGTTCTTC
j_gene: TRBJ2-1
d_gene: -
abundance: -
v_gene: TRBV28

CDR3aa: CASNHDPRGGEQYF
CDR3nt: TGTGCCAGCAATCACGACCCCCGGGGTGGCGAGCAGTACTTC
j_gene: TRBJ2-7
d_gene: -
abundance: -
v_gene: TRBV6-5

CDR3aa: CASSPQGGNQPQHF
CDR3nt: TGTGCCAGCTCACCACAGGGGGGGAATCAGCCCCAGCATTTT
j_gene: TRBJ1-5
d_gene: -
abundance: -
v_gene: TRBV18

CDR3aa: CASSLPGQTNTGELFF
CDR3nt: TGTGCCAGCAGCCTACCGGGACAGACGAACACCGGGGAGCTGTTTTTT
j_gene: TRBJ2-2
d_gene: TRBD1
abundance: -
v_gene: TRBV2

CDR3aa: CASSPGQSSYNEQFF
CDR3nt: TGTGCCAGCTCACCGGGACAGAGCTCCTACAATGAGCAGTTCTTC
j_gene: TRBJ2-1
d_gene: TRBD1
abundance: -
v_gene: TRBV18

CDR3aa: CASSPPLGAPYNEQFF
CDR3nt: TGTGCCAGCAGCCCACCCTTGGGAGCCCCGTACAATGAGCAGTTCTTC
j_gene: TRBJ2-1
d_gene: -
abundance: -
v_gene: TRBV7-8

CDR3aa: CASSVNPQDGYTF
CDR3nt: TGTGCCAGCAGCGTAAATCCTCAGGATGGCTACACCTTC
j_gene: TRBJ1-2
d_gene: -
abundance: -
v_gene: TRBV9

CDR3aa: CASSSYQGAEAFF
CDR3nt: TGTGCCAGCAGCAGCTATCAGGGGGCTGAAGCTTTCTTT
j_gene: TRBJ1-1
d_gene: TRBD1
abundance: -
v_gene: TRBV6-6